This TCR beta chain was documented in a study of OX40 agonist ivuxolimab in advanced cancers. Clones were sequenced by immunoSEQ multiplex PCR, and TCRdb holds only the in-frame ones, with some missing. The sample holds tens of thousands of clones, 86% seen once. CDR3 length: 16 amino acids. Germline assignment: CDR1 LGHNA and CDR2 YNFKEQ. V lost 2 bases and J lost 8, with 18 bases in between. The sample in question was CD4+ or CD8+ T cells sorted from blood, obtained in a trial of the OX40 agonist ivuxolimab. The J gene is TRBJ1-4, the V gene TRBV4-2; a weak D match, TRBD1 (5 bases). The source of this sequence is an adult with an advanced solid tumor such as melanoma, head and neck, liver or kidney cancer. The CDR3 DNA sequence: TGTGCCAGCAGCCAAAACGTCGGGGGAGTAGGGGAAAAACTGTTTTTT. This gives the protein CASSQNVGGVGEKLFF.